This is a list of T cell receptor beta chains from one sample in a study of T-cell memory formation after mild COVID-19. TCRdb re-called the 5' RACE reads with MiXCR, one entry per CDR3 protein. The sample holds 150,000 to 200,000 distinct CDR3 sequences, around 20% seen once. The material sequenced was PBMCs or a T cell subset sorted from them (not recorded which). The receptors were gathered from a man between 18 and 35 years old who had mild COVID-19 (a few samples of this study predate the infection). Cell type and time point are not known. Both conserved end residues are part of each CDR3. A D gene is named only where the DNA matches it firmly. The size entry is marked missing in some rows and otherwise reads once, few, many or a size class.

J gene: TRBJ2-3; D gene: -; clone size: few; V gene: TRBV5-1; CDR3 DNA: TGCGCCAGCAGCTTGGTGGGGGCGGGGAATCATGCAGATACGCAGTATTTT; CDR3 protein: CASSLVGAGNHADTQYF
J gene: TRBJ2-5; D gene: -; clone size: many; V gene: TRBV12-3/TRBV12-4; CDR3 DNA: TGTGCCAGCAGGCTCAACGGGCAAGAGACCCAGTACTTC; CDR3 protein: CASRLNGQETQYF
J gene: TRBJ1-5; D gene: -; clone size: -; V gene: TRBV7-2; CDR3 DNA: TGTGCCAGCAGCTCACTCGGCATGAGGCAGCCCCAGCATTTT; CDR3 protein: CASSSLGMRQPQHF
J gene: TRBJ2-5; D gene: TRBD2; clone size: once; V gene: TRBV10-3; CDR3 DNA: TGTGCCATCAGGACTAGCGGGGGATCAGGGGACCAGTACTTC; CDR3 protein: CAIRTSGGSGDQYF
J gene: TRBJ1-2; D gene: -; clone size: -; V gene: TRBV7-3; CDR3 DNA: TGTGCCAGCAGCTTAACAGGGGCCAGGGGCTACACCTTC; CDR3 protein: CASSLTGARGYTF
J gene: TRBJ2-1; D gene: -; clone size: few; V gene: TRBV9; CDR3 DNA: TGTGCCAGCAGCGTTCAACAGGATACCTACAATGAGCAGTTCTTC; CDR3 protein: CASSVQQDTYNEQFF
J gene: TRBJ2-7; D gene: TRBD1; clone size: few; V gene: TRBV7-6; CDR3 DNA: TGTGCCAGCAGCTTCCGACAGGGGGCGGGGGAGCAGTACTTC; CDR3 protein: CASSFRQGAGEQYF
J gene: TRBJ2-3; D gene: TRBD2; clone size: -; V gene: TRBV6-2/TRBV6-3; CDR3 DNA: TGTGCCAGCAGAGAGCGGGGGGGACGCACAGATACGCAGTATTTT; CDR3 protein: CASRERGGRTDTQYF
J gene: TRBJ1-6; D gene: -; clone size: -; V gene: TRBV7-2; CDR3 DNA: TGTGCCAGCAGCCAAGACAGGACCTGGTCACCCCTCCACTTT; CDR3 protein: CASSQDRTWSPLHF
J gene: TRBJ1-6; D gene: -; clone size: few; V gene: TRBV12-3/TRBV12-4; CDR3 DNA: TGTGCCAGCAGTTCTCTGATGTCACCCCTCCACTTT; CDR3 protein: CASSSLMSPLHF
J gene: TRBJ2-7; D gene: TRBD2; clone size: few; V gene: TRBV3-1; CDR3 DNA: TGTGCCAGCAGCCAAGTCAGGGAGGGCGAGCAGTACTTC; CDR3 protein: CASSQVREGEQYF
J gene: TRBJ1-2; D gene: TRBD1; clone size: -; V gene: TRBV6-5; CDR3 DNA: TGTGCCAGCAGTACGAACAGGGGAAGCGGCTATGGCTACACCTTC; CDR3 protein: CASSTNRGSGYGYTF
J gene: TRBJ1-1; D gene: -; clone size: -; V gene: TRBV5-1; CDR3 DNA: TGCGCCAGCAGCTTGGATTTGGGTCGTGTAGGGAGCGCTGAAGCTTTCTTT; CDR3 protein: CASSLDLGRVGSAEAFF
J gene: TRBJ2-5; D gene: -; clone size: -; V gene: TRBV9; CDR3 DNA: TGTGCCAGCAGCGCGGGACCCCAAGAGACCCAGTACTTC; CDR3 protein: CASSAGPQETQYF
J gene: TRBJ1-1; D gene: TRBD1; clone size: -; V gene: TRBV2; CDR3 DNA: TGTGCCAGCAGCGGGGACAGCGTCACTGAAGCTTTCTTT; CDR3 protein: CASSGDSVTEAFF
J gene: TRBJ2-3; D gene: -; clone size: -; V gene: TRBV20-1; CDR3 DNA: TGCAGTGCTAGAGGGCAGGAGATCACAGATACGCAGTATTTT; CDR3 protein: CSARGQEITDTQYF
J gene: TRBJ2-7; D gene: -; clone size: few; V gene: TRBV7-2; CDR3 DNA: TGTGCCAGCAGCATAGCCCGGGGGACCTACGAGCAGTACTTC; CDR3 protein: CASSIARGTYEQYF
J gene: TRBJ2-5; D gene: TRBD1; clone size: -; V gene: TRBV6-6; CDR3 DNA: TGTGCCAGCAGTCGAGGACAGGGTCCTATGGAGACCCAGTACTTC; CDR3 protein: CASSRGQGPMETQYF
J gene: TRBJ2-5; D gene: -; clone size: -; V gene: TRBV7-3; CDR3 DNA: TGTGCCGTCAGCCGCGACAGCCAAGAGACCCAGTACTTC; CDR3 protein: CAVSRDSQETQYF
J gene: TRBJ2-2; D gene: -; clone size: few; V gene: TRBV7-7; CDR3 DNA: TGTGCTAGCAGCTTAGTCGGAGGTAGTGCCGGGGAGCTGTTTTTT; CDR3 protein: CASSLVGGSAGELFF
J gene: TRBJ2-3; D gene: TRBD1; clone size: few; V gene: TRBV5-5; CDR3 DNA: TGTGCCAGCATCCTGGACAGGGGGCTGGATACGCAGTATTTT; CDR3 protein: CASILDRGLDTQYF
J gene: TRBJ2-3; D gene: -; clone size: few; V gene: TRBV10-3; CDR3 DNA: TGTGCCATCAAGAATAGCTATAGCACAGATACGCAGTATTTT; CDR3 protein: CAIKNSYSTDTQYF
J gene: TRBJ2-2; D gene: -; clone size: -; V gene: TRBV29-1; CDR3 DNA: TGCAGCGTCCAGGGATCTCCGAACACCGGGGAGCTGTTTTTT; CDR3 protein: CSVQGSPNTGELFF
J gene: TRBJ2-7; D gene: TRBD1; clone size: many; V gene: TRBV5-1; CDR3 DNA: TGCGCCAGCAGCTTGGATGCAGGGGGCCGGGAGCAGTACTTC; CDR3 protein: CASSLDAGGREQYF
J gene: TRBJ1-4; D gene: -; clone size: many; V gene: TRBV7-2; CDR3 DNA: TGTGCCAGCAGCTTGGCCCGGGATGAAAAACTGTTTTTT; CDR3 protein: CASSLARDEKLFF
J gene: TRBJ1-2; D gene: -; clone size: -; V gene: TRBV28; CDR3 DNA: TGTGCCAGCAGCCTAGGGGGGGACGGCTATGGCTACACCTTC; CDR3 protein: CASSLGGDGYGYTF
J gene: TRBJ2-1; D gene: -; clone size: few; V gene: TRBV7-2; CDR3 DNA: TGTGCCAGCAGCTTAGAGAGGGCTAGCAGTCGTTTC; CDR3 protein: CASSLERASSRF
J gene: TRBJ1-5; D gene: -; clone size: few; V gene: TRBV20-1; CDR3 DNA: TGCAGTGCTAGTGGGGAGGATAATCAGCCCCAGCATTTT; CDR3 protein: CSASGEDNQPQHF
J gene: TRBJ2-7; D gene: -; clone size: -; V gene: TRBV6-5; CDR3 DNA: TGTGCCAGCAGTTGGTCCCGAGGGGGGGACTACGAGCAGTACTTC; CDR3 protein: CASSWSRGGDYEQYF
J gene: TRBJ1-3; D gene: -; clone size: few; V gene: TRBV6-5; CDR3 DNA: TGTGCCAGCAGTTACTCGACATCCGCGGCAACCTCTGGAAACACCATATATTTT; CDR3 protein: CASSYSTSAATSGNTIYF
J gene: TRBJ2-1; D gene: -; clone size: few; V gene: TRBV6-2/TRBV6-3; CDR3 DNA: TGTGCCAGCAGTCTTCCGGGGAAGGGGCAGTTCTTC; CDR3 protein: CASSLPGKGQFF
J gene: TRBJ2-3; D gene: -; clone size: -; V gene: TRBV4-3; CDR3 DNA: TGCGCCAGCAGCCAAGGCGGGGTATTCACAGATACGCAGTATTTT; CDR3 protein: CASSQGGVFTDTQYF
J gene: TRBJ2-5; D gene: -; clone size: -; V gene: TRBV4-2; CDR3 DNA: TGTGCCAGCAGCCAAGATAAAGGGTTAGAGACCCAGTACTTC; CDR3 protein: CASSQDKGLETQYF
J gene: TRBJ2-5; D gene: -; clone size: few; V gene: TRBV5-1; CDR3 DNA: TGCGCCAGCAGCCTCCAGGGGAGTGGGACCCAGTACTTC; CDR3 protein: CASSLQGSGTQYF
J gene: TRBJ2-3; D gene: TRBD1; clone size: -; V gene: TRBV20-1; CDR3 DNA: TGCAGTGCTAGTCGGACAGGGGTTGATACGCAGTATTTT; CDR3 protein: CSASRTGVDTQYF
J gene: TRBJ1-6; D gene: -; clone size: -; V gene: TRBV6-2/TRBV6-3; CDR3 DNA: TGTGCCAGCAGCCCCTTACAGGCCAGGAATAATTCACCCCTCCACTTT; CDR3 protein: CASSPLQARNNSPLHF
J gene: TRBJ2-2; D gene: TRBD2; clone size: -; V gene: TRBV6-5; CDR3 DNA: TGTGCCAGCAGTTACTCGTCCCCTGGAACTAGCGGGGGAAACACCGGGGAGCTGTTTTTT; CDR3 protein: CASSYSSPGTSGGNTGELFF
J gene: TRBJ2-5; D gene: -; clone size: many; V gene: TRBV4-1; CDR3 DNA: TGCGCCAGCAGCCAAGAGGGCAGTCGGCAAGAGACCCAGTACTTC; CDR3 protein: CASSQEGSRQETQYF
J gene: TRBJ2-1; D gene: TRBD2; clone size: few; V gene: TRBV28; CDR3 DNA: TGTGCCAGCAGCGAAAGGGACTACCTCAATGAGCAGTTCTTC; CDR3 protein: CASSERDYLNEQFF
J gene: TRBJ1-4; D gene: -; clone size: -; V gene: TRBV20-1; CDR3 DNA: TGCAGTGCTCCACAGGGTAGGCTGTTTTTT; CDR3 protein: CSAPQGRLFF
J gene: TRBJ2-2; D gene: -; clone size: -; V gene: TRBV6-2/TRBV6-3; CDR3 DNA: TGTGCCAGCACCTATTTGGGGGCCCCGAACACCGGGGAGCTGTTTTTT; CDR3 protein: CASTYLGAPNTGELFF
J gene: TRBJ2-7; D gene: TRBD2; clone size: few; V gene: TRBV29-1; CDR3 DNA: TGCAGCGCGGGACTAGCGGGGGCCTACGAGCAGTACTTC; CDR3 protein: CSAGLAGAYEQYF
J gene: TRBJ2-1; D gene: TRBD2; clone size: few; V gene: TRBV7-3; CDR3 DNA: TGTGCCAGCAGCTTACGCCTAGCGGGCTACAATGAGCAGTTCTTC; CDR3 protein: CASSLRLAGYNEQFF
J gene: TRBJ1-5; D gene: -; clone size: many; V gene: TRBV7-9; CDR3 DNA: TGTGCCAGCAGTTTGGTCAATCAGCCCCAGCATTTT; CDR3 protein: CASSLVNQPQHF
J gene: TRBJ1-1; D gene: TRBD1; clone size: -; V gene: TRBV5-1; CDR3 DNA: TGCGCCAGCAGCAGCAGACAGGAACAGGGGACTGAAGCTTTCTTT; CDR3 protein: CASSSRQEQGTEAFF
J gene: TRBJ2-7; D gene: TRBD1; clone size: -; V gene: TRBV5-1; CDR3 DNA: TGCGCCAGCAGCTCAGGACAGGGCTCCTACGAGCAGTACTTC; CDR3 protein: CASSSGQGSYEQYF
J gene: TRBJ2-3; D gene: -; clone size: many; V gene: TRBV7-3; CDR3 DNA: TGTGCCAGCAGCTCCGGGACGGGGCGAACAGATACGCAGTATTTT; CDR3 protein: CASSSGTGRTDTQYF
J gene: TRBJ2-2; D gene: -; clone size: -; V gene: TRBV20-1; CDR3 DNA: TGCAGTGCTAGAGTCTCGGATACCGGGGAGCTGTTTTTT; CDR3 protein: CSARVSDTGELFF
J gene: TRBJ2-5; D gene: -; clone size: -; V gene: TRBV29-1; CDR3 DNA: TGCAGCGTTCGGGAGGAGACCCAGTACTTC; CDR3 protein: CSVREETQYF
J gene: TRBJ1-1; D gene: -; clone size: -; V gene: TRBV5-1; CDR3 DNA: TGCGCCAGCAGCCCCGACAGGCTAACTGAAGCTTTCTTT; CDR3 protein: CASSPDRLTEAFF
J gene: TRBJ2-1; D gene: TRBD1; clone size: -; V gene: TRBV2; CDR3 DNA: TGTGCCAGCAGTCCCGGGACAGGGGTTTTTGAGCAGTTCTTC; CDR3 protein: CASSPGTGVFEQFF
J gene: TRBJ2-5; D gene: -; clone size: -; V gene: TRBV7-2; CDR3 DNA: TGTGCCAGCAGCAGCCCGGGTATCGAGACCCAGTACTTC; CDR3 protein: CASSSPGIETQYF
J gene: TRBJ1-1; D gene: -; clone size: -; V gene: TRBV12-5; CDR3 DNA: TGTGCTAGTGCCACCATGGGGAACACTGAAGCTTTCTTT; CDR3 protein: CASATMGNTEAFF